This TCR beta chain originates from a study of T-cell memory formation after mild COVID-19. TCR alpha and TCR beta cDNA libraries carrying sample barcodes and UMIs came from 5'RACE with constant-segment primers. MiXCR, applied by TCRdb to the 5' RACE reads, yields one record per CDR3 protein. The sample has 100,000 to 150,000 distinct CDR3 sequences; approximately 6.2% are singletons. This clonotype showed up just a few times. The antigen is undetermined. Overall study results and limits: The CD4+ clones that contracted clustered mainly within CM and EM, and the CD8+ clones concentrated in EMRA. Prior to infection, memory already included some responding clones, suggesting cross-reactive memory joined. Clones contracting across day 15 to 85 had a balanced CD4/CD8 profile; later expanding clones leaned CD4+.

V was clipped by 5 bases and J by 3 bases; unmatched bases: 18. Germline lookup yields CDR1 MDHEN and CDR2 SYDVKM. The CDR3 is made up of 19 amino acids. This TCR came from an adult woman who had mild COVID-19 (a few samples of this study predate the infection). Cell type and time point are not known. The specimen was PBMCs or a T cell subset sorted from them (not recorded which). This chain joins TRBV28 and TRBJ2-7, with 11 bases fitting TRBD2. CDR3 sequence reads: CASSQAGTSGTPRNYEQYF. CDR3 nucleotides: TGTGCCAGCAGTCAGGCCGGGACTAGCGGAACCCCGAGAAACTACGAGCAGTACTTC.